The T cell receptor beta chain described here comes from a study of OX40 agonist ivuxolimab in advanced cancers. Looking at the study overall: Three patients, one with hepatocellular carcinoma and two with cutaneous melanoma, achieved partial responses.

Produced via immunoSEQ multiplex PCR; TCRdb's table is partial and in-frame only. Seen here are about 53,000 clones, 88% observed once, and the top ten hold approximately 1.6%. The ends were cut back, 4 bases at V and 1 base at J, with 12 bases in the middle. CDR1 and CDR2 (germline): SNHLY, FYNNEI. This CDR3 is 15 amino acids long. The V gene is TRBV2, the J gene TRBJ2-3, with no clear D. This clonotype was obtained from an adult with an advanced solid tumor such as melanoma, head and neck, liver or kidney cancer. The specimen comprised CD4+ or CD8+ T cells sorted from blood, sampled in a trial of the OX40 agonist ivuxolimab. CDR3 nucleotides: TGTGCCAGCAGTGTGGGCCGACGGGGCACAGATACGCAGTATTTT. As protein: CASSVGRRGTDTQYF. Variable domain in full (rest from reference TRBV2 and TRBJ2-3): EPEVTQTPSHQVTQMGQEVILRCVPISNHLYFYWYRQILGQKVEFLVSFYNNEISEKSEIFDDQFSVERPDGSNFTLKIRSTKLEDSAMYFCASSVGRRGTDTQYFGPGTRLTVL.